This is a list of T cell receptor beta chains from one sample in a study of T cells after somatic rescue of genetic block. Some clones are missing from TCRdb's copy, which holds only in-frame ones; the method was immunoSEQ multiplex PCR. The top ten hold 2.9% of the sample, which has about 68,000 clones, around 90% seen once. Input material: peripheral blood mononuclear cells (PBMCs). The source of these receptors is a man aged 40-50 years. Both conserved end residues are part of each CDR3. D genes are given only for firm matches. Some rows have no size entry. The others give once, few or many, or a class for an expanded clone.

>TRBV12-5|TRBD2|once|TRBJ2-3
TGTGCTAGTGCCCCCGGGACTAGCGGGAGGAGGTCCACAGATACGCAGTATTTT
CASAPGTSGRRSTDTQYF
>TRBV4-1|NA|NA|TRBJ2-1
TGCGCCAGCAGCCAAGCAGGCAGGGACAATGAGCAGTTCTTC
CASSQAGRDNEQFF
>TRBV7-2|NA|NA|TRBJ1-1
TGTGCCAGCAGCTTTGAGTCCGGAAGAAATGAAGCTTTCTTT
CASSFESGRNEAFF
>TRBV13|TRBD1|NA|TRBJ2-7
TGTGCCAGCAGCTTAATCTCGGGACAGGGACCCTACGAGCAGTACTTC
CASSLISGQGPYEQYF
>TRBV19|NA|once|TRBJ2-6
TGTGCCAGTAGCGCCTTCTCTGGGGCCAACGTCCTGACTTTC
CASSAFSGANVLTF
>TRBV10-3|TRBD1|NA|TRBJ1-5
TGTGCCATCAGTGCCATTGACAGGGATAGCAATCAGCCCCAGCATTTT
CAISAIDRDSNQPQHF
>TRBV7-9|NA|NA|TRBJ2-3
TGTGCCAGCAAGGAGGCAGATACGCAGTATTTT
CASKEADTQYF
>TRBV29-1|TRBD2|NA|TRBJ2-1
TGCAGCGCCCTGCGGGGGTACAATGAGCAGTTCTTC
CSALRGYNEQFF
>TRBV7-2|NA|NA|TRBJ1-2
TGTGCCAGCAGCCCACGGCGCTATGGCTACACCTTC
CASSPRRYGYTF
>TRBV19|TRBD2|NA|TRBJ2-1
TGTGCCAGTAGTATTTCTAGCGGGTACAATGAGCAGTTCTTC
CASSISSGYNEQFF
>TRBV27|TRBD2|NA|TRBJ2-1
TGTGCCAGCGGGAGGGCCTATAGCTTCGATGAGCAGTTCTTC
CASGRAYSFDEQFF
>TRBV7-9|TRBD1|NA|TRBJ1-2
TGTGCCAGCTCCCGGGACAGGGGAATACATGGCTACACCTTC
CASSRDRGIHGYTF
>TRBV28|NA|NA|TRBJ2-3
TGTGCCAGCAGTTTGTCCAACCCGGATACGCAGTATTTT
CASSLSNPDTQYF
>TRBV4-2|NA|NA|TRBJ2-3
TGTGCCAGCAGCCACGGGGACAAAACAGATACGCAGTATTTT
CASSHGDKTDTQYF
>TRBV19|TRBD1|NA|TRBJ1-3
TGTGCCAGTAGTTCTTTGACAGGGGGCCGGAACACCATATATTTT
CASSSLTGGRNTIYF
>TRBV2|TRBD1|NA|TRBJ2-1
TGTGCCATCAACTTGGGACAGGGTGGGAATGAGCAGTTCTTC
CAINLGQGGNEQFF
>TRBV7-6|NA|NA|TRBJ1-1
TGTGCCAGCAGCCCCGACAGGCATGCGAACACTGAAGCTTTCTTT
CASSPDRHANTEAFF
>TRBV9|NA|NA|TRBJ2-5
TGTGCCAGCAGCGTAGGGCAAGAGACCCAGTACTTC
CASSVGQETQYF
>TRBV10-1|TRBD1|NA|TRBJ2-3
TGCGCCAACCGGACAGGGTCGGATACGCAGTATTTT
CANRTGSDTQYF
>TRBV18|TRBD1|NA|TRBJ1-5
TGTGCCAGCTCACCACCAAACAGGGGGGACCAGCCCCAGCATTTT
CASSPPNRGDQPQHF
>TRBV5-1|NA|once|TRBJ2-1
TGCGCCAGCAGCTTGGATCCGGGGAATGAGCAGTTCTTC
CASSLDPGNEQFF
>TRBV20-1|NA|NA|TRBJ2-3
TGCAGTCGAGTAGCATATGATACGCAGTATTTT
CSRVAYDTQYF
>TRBV18|TRBD2|NA|TRBJ2-5
TGTGCCAGCTCACGAAGCTCTTCAAACCCGAGCGGGAGAAAGACCCAGTACTTC
CASSRSSSNPSGRKTQYF
>TRBV4-1|TRBD1|NA|TRBJ1-6
TGCGCCAGCAGCCAAGGGATCGGGACAGGGGGCTCCTATAATTCACCCCTCCACTTT
CASSQGIGTGGSYNSPLHF
>TRBV7-8|NA|NA|TRBJ1-3
TGTGCCAGCAGCCGCTCTGGGGACGGAGGAAACACCATATATTTT
CASSRSGDGGNTIYF
>TRBV7-3|NA|NA|TRBJ2-5
TGTGCCAGCAGCTTTGGGGGCGGACAAGAGACCCAGTACTTC
CASSFGGGQETQYF
>TRBV19|TRBD2|NA|TRBJ2-7
TGTGCCAGTACCGGCGGGGGGGCCTACGAGCAGTACTTC
CASTGGGAYEQYF
>TRBV6-5|TRBD1|NA|TRBJ1-5
TGTGCCAGCAGCGACCGGGACAGACCTTATCAGCCCCAGCATTTT
CASSDRDRPYQPQHF
>TRBV28|NA|NA|TRBJ2-3
TGTGCCAGCAGCCCAGCGTGGAGCGGGAGCACAGATACGCAGTATTTT
CASSPAWSGSTDTQYF
>TRBV6-6|TRBD1|NA|TRBJ2-7
TGTGCCAGCAGTTACTCGAGACAGGGGTCCTACGAGCAGTACTTC
CASSYSRQGSYEQYF
>TRBV4-2|TRBD2|NA|TRBJ2-7
TGTGCCAGCAGCCAGGACCTTAGCGGGAGCAACGAGCAGTACTTC
CASSQDLSGSNEQYF
>TRBV7-2|TRBD2|NA|TRBJ2-2
TGTGCCAGCAGCTTAGGTCGGGGGGCGAACACCGGGGAGCTGTTTTTT
CASSLGRGANTGELFF
>TRBV5-6|NA|NA|TRBJ2-7
TGTGCCAGCAGCTTAGGAGGGTACTCACTAGTTTACGAGCAGTACTTC
CASSLGGYSLVYEQYF
>TRBV11-2|TRBD2|NA|TRBJ2-3
TGTGCCAGCAGACCATGGGGCGGGAGCGGTAGCACAGATACGCAGTATTTT
CASRPWGGSGSTDTQYF
>TRBV28|TRBD1|NA|TRBJ2-7
TGTGCCAGCTCCGACCCGGGACAGGCCACCTACGAGCAGTACTTC
CASSDPGQATYEQYF
>TRBV19|NA|NA|TRBJ1-5
TGTGCCAGTAGTCCGCAGGGACGGCCGGGGCAGCCCCAGCATTTT
CASSPQGRPGQPQHF
>TRBV12-2|NA|NA|TRBJ1-5
TGTGCAAGTCGCTTAGGGGGGCCGGGACCCGAGACGGTTTTGCGCAATCAGCCCCAGCATTTT
CASRLGGPGPETVLRNQPQHF
>TRBV28|NA|NA|TRBJ2-3
TGTGCCAGCAGCCCGTTGTGGATAGGCACAGATACGCAGTATTTT
CASSPLWIGTDTQYF
>TRBV19|NA|NA|TRBJ2-4
TGTGCCAGTGCTTTAAGGGGGGCAGACAAAAACATTCAGTACTTC
CASALRGADKNIQYF
>TRBV9|TRBD1|NA|TRBJ1-1
TGTGCCAGCAGCGTGACAGGGCTAAACACTGAAGCTTTCTTT
CASSVTGLNTEAFF
>TRBV11-3|TRBD2|NA|TRBJ2-7
TGTGCCAGCAGCCCAGGGACTAGCGTAGAAGACGAGCAGTACTTC
CASSPGTSVEDEQYF
>TRBV19|NA|NA|TRBJ1-5
TGTGCCAGTAGCCGAGGAACTAATCAGCCCCAGCATTTT
CASSRGTNQPQHF
>TRBV19|NA|NA|TRBJ1-3
TGTGCCAGTAGTATTGGTGTAAACACCATATATTTT
CASSIGVNTIYF
>TRBV7-9|NA|NA|TRBJ1-2
TGTGCCAGCAGCTTAGCGGTTTTAAACTATGGCTACACCTTC
CASSLAVLNYGYTF
>TRBV9|NA|NA|TRBJ2-7
TGTGCCAGCAGCGTAGAGGGGACATCCTACGAGCAGTACTTC
CASSVEGTSYEQYF
>TRBV27|TRBD1|NA|TRBJ2-2
TGTGCCAGCAGTCTGGGACAGACTTACACCGGGGAGCTGTTTTTT
CASSLGQTYTGELFF
>TRBV10-3|NA|NA|TRBJ1-2
TGTGCCATCAGTGAGTCCCTAGCCGTTGGCTACACCTTC
CAISESLAVGYTF
>TRBV29-1|NA|once|TRBJ1-1
TGCAGCGTTGTCCCCATTGAAGCTTTCTTT
CSVVPIEAFF
>TRBV13|TRBD2|few|TRBJ2-1
TGTGCCAGCAGCCAGGCGGGAGGACTCTACAATGAGCAGTTCTTC
CASSQAGGLYNEQFF
>TRBV14|NA|NA|TRBJ2-3
TGTGCCAGCAGCCGAGGACAGCGCACAGATACGCAGTATTTT
CASSRGQRTDTQYF
>TRBV10-3|NA|NA|TRBJ1-5
TGTGCCATCAGTGAGGAGGGGCCTAATAGCAATCAGCCCCAGCATTTT
CAISEEGPNSNQPQHF
>TRBV27|NA|NA|TRBJ1-4
TGTGCCAGCAGTTTATTAGGCCCGCGACAACTGTTTTTT
CASSLLGPRQLFF
>TRBV2|NA|NA|TRBJ2-3
TGTGCCAGCCAAACGAGCACAGATACGCAGTATTTT
CASQTSTDTQYF
>TRBV29-1|NA|NA|TRBJ2-7
TGCAGCGTTGAAGGGGTAGGGTCCGCCTACGAGCAGTACTTC
CSVEGVGSAYEQYF
>TRBV5-6|TRBD1|NA|TRBJ2-3
TGTGCCAGCAGCTTTTCCCCGGGACAGGCAATGAATACGCAGTATTTT
CASSFSPGQAMNTQYF
>TRBV9|NA|few|TRBJ1-1
TGTGCCAGCAGCGTAGCTGGGGGATCGTACACTGAAGCTTTCTTT
CASSVAGGSYTEAFF
>TRBV9|NA|NA|TRBJ1-4
TGTGCCAGCAGCGTAGAAGGGACCCGGGGTGAAAAACTGTTTTTT
CASSVEGTRGEKLFF
>TRBV7-6|TRBD1|NA|TRBJ2-7
TGTGCCAGCAGCTTTACAGGGGGAGAGCAGTACTTC
CASSFTGGEQYF
>TRBV11-2|TRBD2|NA|TRBJ2-6
TGTGCCAGCAGCTCCAGACTAGCGGGTGGGGCCAACGTCCTGACTTTC
CASSSRLAGGANVLTF